One sample yielded the 10 T cell receptor beta chains listed below, sequenced in a study of vaccination effects on CD4 cells after COVID-19. TCRdb keeps only in-frame clones here, not all; method: immunoSEQ multiplex PCR. The table has about 28,000 clones, more than 60% seen once; the top ten hold around 30%. The antigens for these receptors are not known. Within the ViraFEST assay, antigen-specific CD4+ T cells underwent expansion with viral peptide pools prior to sequencing. Following an approximately 9-day culture, CD4+ T cells were purified. Nobody among the vaccine recipients had prior SARS-CoV-2 infection (nucleocapsid antibodies were negative). The source was CD4+ T cells from PBMCs cultured with SARS-CoV-2 spike peptides, collected before COVID-19 vaccination. Source of these receptors: a human donor who received a COVID-19 vaccine.

This clone was counted a few times. The chain joins TRBV28 to TRBJ1-5; possible D gene TRBD1, 5 bases. V was pared by 6 bases and J by 0 bases, with 9 bases between. Germline values: CDR1 MDHEN, CDR2 SYDVKM. The CDR3 spans 14 residues. CDR3 sequence reads: CASRSGRSNQPQHF. CDR3 in DNA: TGTGCCAGCAGATCAGGGCGTAGCAATCAGCCCCAGCATTTT.

This chain connects TRBV28 to TRBJ1-1; TRBD1 matches 8 bases. This CDR3 has 16 residues. The V gene's germline CDR1 is MDHEN and CDR2 SYDVKM. V lost 2 bases and J lost 3; bases outside the gene matches: 8. CDR3 loop: CASSLNRGSGDTEAFF. CDR3 coding DNA: TGTGCCAGCAGTTTAAACAGGGGGTCGGGGGACACTGAAGCTTTCTTT. Full variable domain (remainder filled in from reference TRBV28 and TRBJ1-1): DVKVTQSSRYLVKRTGEKVFLECVQDMDHENMFWYRQDPGLGLRLIYFSYDVKMKEKGDIPEGYSVSREKKERFSLILESASTNQTSMYLCASSLNRGSGDTEAFFGQGTRLTVV.

This clone has a single count. The chain joins TRBV5-1 to TRBJ2-1; D perhaps matches TRBD2 (5 bases). Germline values: CDR1 SGHRS, CDR2 YFSETQ. V lost 0 bases and J lost 5, with 9 bases in between. The CDR3 has 14 amino acids. DNA of the CDR3: TGCGCCAGCAGCTTGGGTAGCGAAAACAATGAGCAGTTCTTC. This gives the protein CASSLGSENNEQFF.

This clone came up once. This chain connects TRBV6-2 or TRBV6-3 to TRBJ1-6; 9 bases line up with TRBD1. This CDR3 has 18 residues. The V gene end was trimmed by 2 bases and the J gene end by 0 bases; junction bases not matched to a gene: 5. From germline, CDR1 is MNHEY and CDR2 SVGEGT. The CDR3 protein is CASSYDGTGRSYNSPLHF. Written as DNA, the CDR3 is TGTGCCAGCAGTTACGACGGGACAGGGCGCTCCTATAATTCACCCCTCCACTTT.

This rearrangement joins TRBV28 to TRBJ1-2; TRBD1 aligns across 10 bases. V gave up 5 bases and J gave up 3 bases; unmatched junction bases: 9. CDR3 length: 16 residues. CDR1 and CDR2 from the germline V gene are MDHEN and SYDVKM. The CDR3 reads CASSDKPGTGDYGYTF. As DNA, the CDR3 is TGTGCCAGCAGTGACAAACCCGGGACAGGGGACTATGGCTACACCTTC.

This clone was seen more than once but under ten times. The chain employs TRBV30 and TRBJ2-7; D gene ambiguous. V was clipped by 0 bases and J by 4 bases, with 7 bases between them. Germline V gene sequence: CDR1 GTSNPN, CDR2 SVGIG (reference sequence). This CDR3 has 12 amino acids. The CDR3 spells CAWSVRGYEQYF. The DNA of the CDR3 is TGTGCCTGGAGTGTACGAGGATACGAGCAGTACTTC.

This clone was observed once. This rearrangement joins TRBV4-3 to TRBJ2-7, with D possibly TRBD2 on 5 matching bases. V was pared by 1 base and J by 2 bases, with 12 bases between. This CDR3 comprises 15 residues. Germline V lookup: CDR1 LGHNA, CDR2 YSLEER. The CDR3 DNA reads TGCGCCAGCAGCCAAGGGGTCGCCGGGACCTACGAGCAGTACTTC. Translation: CASSQGVAGTYEQYF.

The rearrangement uses TRBV7-9 and TRBJ1-3; a weak D match, TRBD1 (5 bases). Germline V CDR1 and CDR2: SEHNR, FQNEAQ (reference sequence). The V and J ends lost 6 bases and 2 bases respectively, with 11 bases between them. The CDR3 spans 14 residues. The CDR3 DNA reads TGTGCCAGCAGAATACGGGGGGCTGGAAACACCATATATTTT. This gives the protein CASRIRGAGNTIYF.

This chain uses TRBV4-2 with TRBJ1-1; weak D call: TRBD1 (6 bases). The V end lost 2 bases, the J end lost 1 base, and 11 bases lay between the germline ends. The CDR3 spans 15 residues. The germline V gene has CDR1 LGHNA and CDR2 YNFKEQ. The CDR3 DNA reads TGTGCCAGCAGCCAACCGGGACACCGGAACACTGAAGCTTTCTTT. The encoded protein is CASSQPGHRNTEAFF.

V is TRBV28 and J is TRBJ1-5, with 8 bases aligning to TRBD1. The CDR3 is 15 amino acids. Per the germline V gene, CDR1 is MDHEN and CDR2 is SYDVKM. The trim removed 1 base at V and 5 bases at J, leaving 4 bases unmatched. Written as DNA, the CDR3 is TGTGCCAGCAGTTTATTGGACAGGGACGATCAGCCCCAGCATTTT. This codes for CASSLLDRDDQPQHF. The full variable domain, its missing parts supplied by reference TRBV28 and TRBJ1-5, is DVKVTQSSRYLVKRTGEKVFLECVQDMDHENMFWYRQDPGLGLRLIYFSYDVKMKEKGDIPEGYSVSREKKERFSLILESASTNQTSMYLCASSLLDRDDQPQHFGDGTRLSIL.